These T cell receptor beta chains were read from a single sample in a study of CD8+ T cells in alopecia areata. Clones were sequenced by immunoSEQ multiplex PCR, and TCRdb holds only the in-frame ones, with some missing. The sample carries around 140,000 clones, around 49% recorded once. This specimen was CD4+ T cells sorted from blood, taken at week 0. Receptors originate from a human donor with alopecia areata. Both conserved end residues are part of each CDR3. The D gene is left open where the match is weak. Clone size is stated in some rows and not others, as once, few, many or a class when expanded.

TRBJ2-7,TRBD2,TRBV11-2,NA,TGTGCCAGCAGCCCATCCCCCGGACTAGCCGTTGTCTACGAGCAGTACTTC,CASSPSPGLAVVYEQYF
TRBJ2-6,NA,TRBV5-1,NA,TGCGCCAGCAGCTTGTATCTCTCTGGGGCCAACGTCCTGACTTTC,CASSLYLSGANVLTF
TRBJ2-5,TRBD2,TRBV9,few,TGTGCCAGCAGCGAGAGAGGCGGGAGGGCCCCGGAGACCCAGTACTTC,CASSERGGRAPETQYF
TRBJ2-5,NA,TRBV6-6,NA,TGTGCCAGCAGTTACGCCCAAGAGACCCAGTACTTC,CASSYAQETQYF
TRBJ1-5,TRBD1,TRBV27,NA,TGTGCCAGCAGTTTAATTTTTACGGGACAGGGTAATCAGCCCCAGCATTTT,CASSLIFTGQGNQPQHF
TRBJ2-7,TRBD2,TRBV4-1,NA,TGCGCCAGCAGCCAAGCCGGGACTAGCGGGACGTCCTACGAGCAGTACTTC,CASSQAGTSGTSYEQYF
TRBJ2-3,NA,TRBV28,NA,TGTGCCAGCAGTGGCCGTAGACGCGAGTATTTT,CASSGRRREYF
TRBJ2-5,NA,TRBV30,NA,TGTGCCTGGAGTCTACAGCAAGAGACCCAGTACTTC,CAWSLQQETQYF
TRBJ2-3,NA,TRBV4-3,NA,TGCGCCAGCAGCCAAGAAGCCATCACAGATACGCAGTATTTT,CASSQEAITDTQYF
TRBJ2-5,NA,TRBV15,NA,TGTGCCATCAGCGGACAGCAAGAGACCCAGTACTTC,CAISGQQETQYF
TRBJ2-7,NA,TRBV4-2,NA,TGTGCCAGCAGGGGGGGGGCCGAGCAGTACTTC,CASRGGAEQYF
TRBJ2-3,TRBD2,TRBV4-1,few,TGCGCCAGCAGCCCTCCAACAGGACTAGCGGGCCTCACAGATACGCAGTATTTT,CASSPPTGLAGLTDTQYF
TRBJ1-1,NA,TRBV29-1,NA,TGCAGCGTTGGGGATCCAGCATCCGGGGTCACTGAAGCTTTCTTT,CSVGDPASGVTEAFF
TRBJ2-2,TRBD2,TRBV30,NA,TGTGCCTGGAGTGGGAGACTAGCGGGAGCATCGGGGGAGCTGTTTTTT,CAWSGRLAGASGELFF
TRBJ1-1,NA,TRBV30,NA,TGTGCCTCGTTTGAGGACGCGGCGTGGGGCACTGAAGCTTTCTTT,CASFEDAAWGTEAFF
TRBJ2-7,NA,TRBV7-2,few,TGTGCCAGCAGCTTGCAGGGGGGGAGTTCCTACGAGCAGTACTTC,CASSLQGGSSYEQYF
TRBJ1-5,NA,TRBV28,NA,TGTGCCAGCAGCACAAGACAGGCTCCGGGCAATCAGCCCCAGCATTTT,CASSTRQAPGNQPQHF
TRBJ2-5,NA,TRBV29-1,few,TGCAGCGTTGATGGCAGGGAGACCCAGTACTTC,CSVDGRETQYF
TRBJ2-7,NA,TRBV13,NA,TGTGCCAGCAGCTTACAAAAGGGACGCCTGACCTACGAGCAGTACTTC,CASSLQKGRLTYEQYF
TRBJ1-2,NA,TRBV6-5,many,TGTGCCAGCAGTTACGGGCTGGGCTACACCTTC,CASSYGLGYTF
TRBJ1-4,NA,TRBV2,few,TGTGCCAGCAACGGGGCCCCTAATGAAAAACTGTTTTTT,CASNGAPNEKLFF
TRBJ2-5,TRBD1,TRBV4-1,NA,TGCGCCAGCAGCCAATTTGCCACAGGGGGCGGCCAAGAGACCCAGTACTTC,CASSQFATGGGQETQYF
TRBJ2-1,TRBD2,TRBV2,NA,TGTGCCAGCAGCACAAGCGGGAGTGTATCCTACAATGAGCAGTTCTTC,CASSTSGSVSYNEQFF
TRBJ1-2,NA,TRBV4-2,few,TGTGCCAGCAGCCAAGATCTAAACAGTAGATATGGCTACACCTTC,CASSQDLNSRYGYTF
TRBJ1-1,NA,TRBV19,NA,TGTGCCAGTAGTATTATCCCCCCCGGACAGTCGAACACTGAAGCTTTCTTT,CASSIIPPGQSNTEAFF
TRBJ1-2,NA,TRBV2,NA,TGTGCCAGCAGTGAATTGGTCGGCTACACCTTC,CASSELVGYTF
TRBJ1-2,TRBD1,TRBV25-1,NA,TGTGCCAGCAGTCTACCGGGACAGGGGCCCTATGGCTACACCTTC,CASSLPGQGPYGYTF
TRBJ2-7,NA,TRBV29-1,NA,TGCAGCGCCAGGGGGGGATCAGGTAGCGAGCAGTACTTC,CSARGGSGSEQYF
TRBJ2-2,NA,TRBV7-2,NA,TGTGCCAGCAGCTTAGTGACCCTCCCCGGGGAGCTGTTTTTT,CASSLVTLPGELFF
TRBJ2-7,NA,TRBV29-1,few,TGCAGCGTCGCCGGACAGTTCTACGAGCAGTACTTC,CSVAGQFYEQYF
TRBJ1-5,NA,TRBV15,few,TGTGCCACCAGCAGCACAGGAAACAATCAGCCCCAGCATTTT,CATSSTGNNQPQHF
TRBJ2-5,NA,TRBV29-1,few,TGCAGCGTTGTAGGATTCTGGGCTTTACAAGAGACCCAGTACTTC,CSVVGFWALQETQYF
TRBJ1-1,NA,TRBV2,NA,TGTGCCAGCAGTGAAGCGAGGAGTTTGAACACTGAAGCTTTCTTT,CASSEARSLNTEAFF
TRBJ2-7,NA,TRBV29-1,few,TGCAGCGTTGGCGGGCCTCAGCTTTACGAGCAGTACTTC,CSVGGPQLYEQYF
TRBJ2-5,TRBD2,TRBV28,NA,TGTGCCAGCACCTCATTATCGGGAGGGGGAGAGACCCAGTACTTC,CASTSLSGGGETQYF
TRBJ2-5,NA,TRBV29-1,NA,TGCAGCGTTGAATTTTCGGAGACCCAGTACTTC,CSVEFSETQYF
TRBJ2-1,TRBD2,TRBV4-3,NA,TGCGCCAGCAGCCAAGAGTGGAGTGCGGGAGGGCGGAATGAGCAGTTCTTC,CASSQEWSAGGRNEQFF
TRBJ2-3,TRBD2,TRBV4-3,NA,TGCGCCAGCAGCACATTAGCGGGAGGGATTTCTGAGCAGTATTTT,CASSTLAGGISEQYF
TRBJ1-4,TRBD1,TRBV30,NA,TGTGCCTGGAGTGCATGGGGACAGGGGAGATTAGGACTGTTTTTT,CAWSAWGQGRLGLFF
TRBJ2-1,NA,TRBV5-1,NA,TGCGCCAGCAGCTTCCTAAGCGGATACAATGAGCAGTTCTTC,CASSFLSGYNEQFF
TRBJ1-2,TRBD1,TRBV7-9,NA,TGTGCCAGCAGCTTAGCCGGGACAGGGGGCATTATGTATGGCTACACCTTC,CASSLAGTGGIMYGYTF
TRBJ2-3,NA,TRBV16,NA,TGTGCCAGCAGCCAACCGACGCGTCGGGGGCAGTATTTT,CASSQPTRRGQYF
TRBJ1-4,NA,TRBV7-2,NA,TGTGCCAGCAGCTTAGACCCCAGGGAGAGAGAAAAACTGTTTTTT,CASSLDPREREKLFF
TRBJ1-2,NA,TRBV30,NA,TGTGCCTGGGGCCTGAGGGAAGACTATGGCTACACCTTC,CAWGLREDYGYTF
TRBJ1-1,TRBD1,TRBV13,NA,TGTGCCAGCAGAGATGACAGGGGATGGGACACTGAAGCTTTCTTT,CASRDDRGWDTEAFF
TRBJ2-1,NA,TRBV30,few,TGTGCCTGGAGGACGAGTGGAGGAGGTTACAATGAGCAGTTCTTC,CAWRTSGGGYNEQFF
TRBJ2-7,TRBD2,TRBV27,NA,TGTGCCAGCAGACTAGCGGGAGGCAGCGAGCAGTACTTC,CASRLAGGSEQYF
TRBJ2-5,TRBD1,TRBV10-3,NA,TGTGCCATCAGTGTACAGGGGGCTCGGGAGACCCAGTACTTC,CAISVQGARETQYF